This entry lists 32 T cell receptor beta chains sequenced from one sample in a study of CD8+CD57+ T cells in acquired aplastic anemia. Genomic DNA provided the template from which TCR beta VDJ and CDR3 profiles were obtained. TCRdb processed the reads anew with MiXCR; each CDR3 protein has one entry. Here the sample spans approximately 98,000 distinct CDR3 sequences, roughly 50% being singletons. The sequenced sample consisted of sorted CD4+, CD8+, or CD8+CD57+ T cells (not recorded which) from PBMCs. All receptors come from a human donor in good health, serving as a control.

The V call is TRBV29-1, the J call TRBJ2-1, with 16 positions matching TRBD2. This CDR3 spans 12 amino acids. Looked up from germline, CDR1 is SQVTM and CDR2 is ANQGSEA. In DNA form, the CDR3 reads TGCAGTGGGACTAGCGGGAGGGGTGAGCAGTTCTTC. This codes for CSGTSGRGEQFF.

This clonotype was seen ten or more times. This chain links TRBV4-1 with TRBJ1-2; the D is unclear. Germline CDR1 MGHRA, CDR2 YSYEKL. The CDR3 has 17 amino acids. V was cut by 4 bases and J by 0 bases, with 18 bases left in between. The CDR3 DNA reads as TGCGCCAGCAGCCCTGTTCCGAGGGCTACAGCTAACTATGGCTACACCTTC. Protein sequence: CASSPVPRATANYGYTF.

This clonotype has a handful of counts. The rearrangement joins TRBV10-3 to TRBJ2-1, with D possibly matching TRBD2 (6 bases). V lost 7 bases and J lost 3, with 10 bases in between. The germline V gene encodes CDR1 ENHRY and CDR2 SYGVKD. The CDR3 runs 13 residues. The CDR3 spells CAITSGVYNEQFF. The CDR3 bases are TGTGCCATCACCTCGGGGGTCTACAATGAGCAGTTCTTC.

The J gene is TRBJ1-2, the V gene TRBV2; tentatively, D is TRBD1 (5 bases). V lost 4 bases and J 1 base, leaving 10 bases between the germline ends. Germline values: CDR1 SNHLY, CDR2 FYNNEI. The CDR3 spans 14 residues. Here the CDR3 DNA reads TGTGCCAGCAGTGTTAGCAGGGATAACTATGGCTACACCTTC. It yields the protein CASSVSRDNYGYTF. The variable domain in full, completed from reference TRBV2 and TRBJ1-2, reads EPEVTQTPSHQVTQMGQEVILRCVPISNHLYFYWYRQILGQKVEFLVSFYNNEISEKSEIFDDQFSVERPDGSNFTLKIRSTKLEDSAMYFCASSVSRDNYGYTFGSGTRLTVV.

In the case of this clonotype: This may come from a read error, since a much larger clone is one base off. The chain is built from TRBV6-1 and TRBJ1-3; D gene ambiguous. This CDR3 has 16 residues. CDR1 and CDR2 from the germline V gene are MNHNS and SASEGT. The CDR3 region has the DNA TGTGCCAGCAGCAGCCTTACAGTAATCGGTGGAAACACCATACATTTT. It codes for CASSSLTVIGGNTIHF.

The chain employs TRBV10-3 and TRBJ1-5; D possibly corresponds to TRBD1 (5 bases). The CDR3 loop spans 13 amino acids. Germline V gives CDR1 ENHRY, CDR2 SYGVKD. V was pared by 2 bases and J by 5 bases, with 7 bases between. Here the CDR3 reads CAISERGYQPQHF. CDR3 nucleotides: TGTGCCATCAGTGAGAGGGGTTATCAGCCCCAGCATTTT.

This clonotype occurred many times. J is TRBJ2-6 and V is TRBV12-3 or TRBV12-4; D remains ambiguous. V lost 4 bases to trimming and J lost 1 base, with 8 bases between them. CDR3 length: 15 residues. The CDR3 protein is CASSSPESGANVLTF. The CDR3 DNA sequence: TGTGCCAGCAGTTCGCCAGAGTCTGGGGCCAACGTCCTGACTTTC.

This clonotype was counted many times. The CDR3 reads CSATDRVNTEAFF. The DNA of the CDR3 is TGCAGTGCTACGGACAGGGTTAACACTGAAGCTTTCTTT. The genes are TRBV20-1 and TRBJ1-1; 8 positions agree with TRBD1. CDR1 and CDR2 (germline): DFQATT, SNEGSKA (reference sequence). The CDR3 runs 13 residues. V shed 4 bases and J 2 bases; nucleotides not matched to a gene: 3.

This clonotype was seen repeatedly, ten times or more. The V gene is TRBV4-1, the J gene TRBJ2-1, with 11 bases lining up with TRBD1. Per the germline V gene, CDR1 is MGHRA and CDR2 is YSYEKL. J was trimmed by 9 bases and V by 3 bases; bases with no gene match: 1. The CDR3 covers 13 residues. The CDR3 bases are TGCGCCAGCAGCCACGGACAGGGGGCTGAGCAGTTCTTC. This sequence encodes CASSHGQGAEQFF.

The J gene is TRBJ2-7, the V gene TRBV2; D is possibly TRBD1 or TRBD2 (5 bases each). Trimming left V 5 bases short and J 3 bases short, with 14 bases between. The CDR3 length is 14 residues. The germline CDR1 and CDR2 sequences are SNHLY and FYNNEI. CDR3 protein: CASSYTGLFYEQYF. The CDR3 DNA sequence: TGTGCCAGCAGTTACACAGGACTCTTCTACGAGCAGTACTTC.

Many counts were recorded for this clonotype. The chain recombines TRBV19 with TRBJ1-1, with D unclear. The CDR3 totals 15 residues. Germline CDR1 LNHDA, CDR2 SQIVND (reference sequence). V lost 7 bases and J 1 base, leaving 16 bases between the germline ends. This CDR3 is CASTNVLGGNTEAFF. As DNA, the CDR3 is TGTGCCAGTACCAACGTCCTCGGAGGGAACACTGAAGCTTTCTTT.

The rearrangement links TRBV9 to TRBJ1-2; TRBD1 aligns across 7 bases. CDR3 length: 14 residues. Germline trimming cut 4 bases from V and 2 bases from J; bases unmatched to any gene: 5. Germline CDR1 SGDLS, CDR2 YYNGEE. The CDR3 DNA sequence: TGTGCCAGCAGCCCTGACAGGGTAAACTATGGCTACACCTTC. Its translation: CASSPDRVNYGYTF.

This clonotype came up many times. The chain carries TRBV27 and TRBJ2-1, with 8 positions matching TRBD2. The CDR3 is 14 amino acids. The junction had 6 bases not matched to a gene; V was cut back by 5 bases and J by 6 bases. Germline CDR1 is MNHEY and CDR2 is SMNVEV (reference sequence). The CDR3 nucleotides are TGTGCCAGCAGTATCGGGGGGGGTCGCAATGAGCAGTTCTTC. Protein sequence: CASSIGGGRNEQFF.

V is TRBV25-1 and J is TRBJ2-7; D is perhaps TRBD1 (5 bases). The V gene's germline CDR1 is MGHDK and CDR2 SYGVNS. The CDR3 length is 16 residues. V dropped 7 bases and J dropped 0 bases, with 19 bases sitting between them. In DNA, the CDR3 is TGTGCCAGCATTATAGGGGCAGCATCGCCCTCCTACGAGCAGTACTTC. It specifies CASIIGAASPSYEQYF.

The chain's CDR3 is CATTPGQGIGYTF. For the CDR3, the DNA is TGTGCCACCACTCCGGGACAGGGGATAGGCTACACCTTC. The chain combines TRBV10-3 with TRBJ1-2; 10 nucleotides agree with TRBD1. CDR3 length equals 13 residues. V was pared by 10 bases and J by 8 bases, with 10 bases of the junction left unmatched. Germline CDR1 is ENHRY and CDR2 is SYGVKD.

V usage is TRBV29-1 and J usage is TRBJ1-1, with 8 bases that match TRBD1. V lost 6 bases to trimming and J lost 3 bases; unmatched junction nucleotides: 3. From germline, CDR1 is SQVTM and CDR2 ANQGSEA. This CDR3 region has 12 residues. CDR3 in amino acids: CSVTGVDTEAFF. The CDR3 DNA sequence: TGCAGCGTGACAGGGGTTGACACTGAAGCTTTCTTT.

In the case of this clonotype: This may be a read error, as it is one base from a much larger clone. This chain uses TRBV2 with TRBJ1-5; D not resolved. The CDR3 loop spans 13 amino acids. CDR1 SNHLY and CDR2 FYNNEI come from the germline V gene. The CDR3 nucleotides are TGTGCCAGCAGTTACTTTGGCAATCGGCCCCAGCATTTT. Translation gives CASSYFGNRPQHF.

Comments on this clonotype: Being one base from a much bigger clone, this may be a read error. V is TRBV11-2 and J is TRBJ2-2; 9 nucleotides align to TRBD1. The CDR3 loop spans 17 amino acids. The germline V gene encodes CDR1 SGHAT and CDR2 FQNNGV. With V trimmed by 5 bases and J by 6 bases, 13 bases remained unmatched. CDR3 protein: CASSHSPGQGLPGELFF. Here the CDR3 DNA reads TGTGCCAGCAGCCACAGCCCGGGACAGGGTTTGCCCGGGGAGCTGTTTTTT.

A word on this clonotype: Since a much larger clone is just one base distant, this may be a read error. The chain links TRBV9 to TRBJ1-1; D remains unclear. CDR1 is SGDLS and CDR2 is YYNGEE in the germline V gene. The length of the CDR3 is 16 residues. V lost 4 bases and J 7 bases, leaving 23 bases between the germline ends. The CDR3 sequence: CASSQESGRRGFEAFF. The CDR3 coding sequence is TGTGCCAGCAGCCAAGAGTCGGGCCGCCGAGGATTTGAAGCTTTCTTT. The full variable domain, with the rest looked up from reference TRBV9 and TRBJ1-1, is DSGVTQTPKHLITATGQRVTLRCSPRSGDLSVYWYQQSLDQGLQFLIQYYNGEERAKGNILERFSAQQFPDLHSELNLSSLELGDSALYFCASSQESGRRGFEAFFGQGTRLTVV.

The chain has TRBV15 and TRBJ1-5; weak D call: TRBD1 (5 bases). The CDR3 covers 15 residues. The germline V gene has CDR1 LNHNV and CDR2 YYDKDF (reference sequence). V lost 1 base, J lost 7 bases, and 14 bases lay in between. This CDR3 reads CATSRVGAGGQPQHF. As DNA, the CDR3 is TGTGCCACCAGCAGAGTCGGGGCAGGAGGACAGCCCCAGCATTTT. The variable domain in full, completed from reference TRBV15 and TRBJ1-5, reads DAMVIQNPRYQVTQFGKPVTLSCSQTLNHNVMYWYQQKSSQAPKLLFHYYDKDFNNEADTPDNFQSRRPNTSFCFLDIRSPGLGDTAMYLCATSRVGAGGQPQHFGDGTRLSIL.

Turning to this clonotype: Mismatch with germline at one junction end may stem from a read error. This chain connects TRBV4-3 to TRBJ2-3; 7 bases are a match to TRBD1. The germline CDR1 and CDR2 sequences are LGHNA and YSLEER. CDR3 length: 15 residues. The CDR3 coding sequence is TGCGCCAGCAACCAAGAGGGACAGTACACAGATACGCAGTATTTT. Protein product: CASNQEGQYTDTQYF.

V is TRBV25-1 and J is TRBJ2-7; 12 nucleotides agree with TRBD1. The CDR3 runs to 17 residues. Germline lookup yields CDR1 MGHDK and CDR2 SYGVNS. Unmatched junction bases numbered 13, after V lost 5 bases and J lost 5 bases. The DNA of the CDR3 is TGTGCCAGCAGTTATACCCATGGGACAGGGGGCAATGACGAGCAGTACTTC. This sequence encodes CASSYTHGTGGNDEQYF.

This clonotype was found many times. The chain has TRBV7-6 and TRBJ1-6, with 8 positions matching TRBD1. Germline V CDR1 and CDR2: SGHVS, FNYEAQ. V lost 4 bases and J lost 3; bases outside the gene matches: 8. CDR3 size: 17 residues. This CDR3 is CASSSDAGGYYNSPLHF. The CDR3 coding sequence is TGTGCCAGCAGCTCAGACGCAGGGGGCTACTATAATTCACCCCTCCACTTT.

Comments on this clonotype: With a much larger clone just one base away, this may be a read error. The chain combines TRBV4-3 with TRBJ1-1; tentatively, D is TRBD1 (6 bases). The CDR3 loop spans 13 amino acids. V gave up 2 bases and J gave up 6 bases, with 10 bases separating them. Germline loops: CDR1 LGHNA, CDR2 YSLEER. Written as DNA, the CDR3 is TGCGCCAGCAGCCAAATACAGGGAGCTGAAGCTTTCTTT. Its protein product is CASSQIQGAEAFF.

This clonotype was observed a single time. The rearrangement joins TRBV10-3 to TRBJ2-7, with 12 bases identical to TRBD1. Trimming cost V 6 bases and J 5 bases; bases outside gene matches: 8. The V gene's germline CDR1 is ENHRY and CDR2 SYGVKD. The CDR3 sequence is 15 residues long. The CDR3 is CAIRQTGTGGDEQYF. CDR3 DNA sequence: TGTGCCATCAGACAAACGGGGACAGGGGGCGACGAGCAGTACTTC.

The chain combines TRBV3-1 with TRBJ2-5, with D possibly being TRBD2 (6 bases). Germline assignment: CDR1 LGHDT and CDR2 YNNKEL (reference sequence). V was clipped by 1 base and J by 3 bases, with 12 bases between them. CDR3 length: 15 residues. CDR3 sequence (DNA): TGTGCCAGCAGCCAAGTCAGCGGAGGGAAAGAGACCCAGTACTTC. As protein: CASSQVSGGKETQYF.

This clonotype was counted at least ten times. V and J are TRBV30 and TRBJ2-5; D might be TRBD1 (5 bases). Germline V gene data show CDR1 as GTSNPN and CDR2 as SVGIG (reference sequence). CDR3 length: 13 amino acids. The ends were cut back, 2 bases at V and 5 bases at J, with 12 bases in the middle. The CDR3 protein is CAWSLNKGETQYF. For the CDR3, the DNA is TGTGCCTGGAGTCTAAATAAGGGGGAGACCCAGTACTTC.

This chain's CDR3 is CATSDRTGAYYF. The CDR3 DNA is TGTGCCACCAGTGACCGGACAGGGGCGTATTACTTC. The chain has TRBV24-1 and TRBJ2-7; TRBD1 matches 9 bases. J gave up 13 bases and V 4 bases, and 7 bases lay outside the gene matches. The germline CDR1 and CDR2 sequences are KGHDR and SFDVKD. The CDR3 totals 12 residues.

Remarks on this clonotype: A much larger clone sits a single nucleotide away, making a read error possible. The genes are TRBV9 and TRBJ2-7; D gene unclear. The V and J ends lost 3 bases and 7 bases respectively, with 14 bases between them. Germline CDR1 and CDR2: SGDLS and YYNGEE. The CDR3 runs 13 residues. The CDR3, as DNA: TGTGCCAGCAGCGGAAGCTCCTACAATGAGCAGTACTTC. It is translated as CASSGSSYNEQYF.

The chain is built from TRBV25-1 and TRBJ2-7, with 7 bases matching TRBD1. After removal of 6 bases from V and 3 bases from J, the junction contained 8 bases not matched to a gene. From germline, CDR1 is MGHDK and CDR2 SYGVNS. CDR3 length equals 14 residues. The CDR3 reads CASSVGWDSYEQYF. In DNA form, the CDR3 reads TGTGCCAGCAGCGTAGGGTGGGACAGCTACGAGCAGTACTTC.

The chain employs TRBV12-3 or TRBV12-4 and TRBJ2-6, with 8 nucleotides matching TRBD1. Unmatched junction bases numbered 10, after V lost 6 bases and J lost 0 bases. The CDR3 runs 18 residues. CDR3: CASSYGGQASSGANVLTF. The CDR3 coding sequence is TGTGCCAGCAGCTACGGGGGACAGGCTAGCTCTGGGGCCAACGTCCTGACTTTC.

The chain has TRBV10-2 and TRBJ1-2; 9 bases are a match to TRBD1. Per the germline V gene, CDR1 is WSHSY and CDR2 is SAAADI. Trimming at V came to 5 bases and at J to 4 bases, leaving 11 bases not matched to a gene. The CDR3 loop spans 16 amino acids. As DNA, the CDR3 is TGCGCCAGCAGTCGCGGACAGGGGCCTGCTCCCTATGGCTACACCTTC. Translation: CASSRGQGPAPYGYTF.